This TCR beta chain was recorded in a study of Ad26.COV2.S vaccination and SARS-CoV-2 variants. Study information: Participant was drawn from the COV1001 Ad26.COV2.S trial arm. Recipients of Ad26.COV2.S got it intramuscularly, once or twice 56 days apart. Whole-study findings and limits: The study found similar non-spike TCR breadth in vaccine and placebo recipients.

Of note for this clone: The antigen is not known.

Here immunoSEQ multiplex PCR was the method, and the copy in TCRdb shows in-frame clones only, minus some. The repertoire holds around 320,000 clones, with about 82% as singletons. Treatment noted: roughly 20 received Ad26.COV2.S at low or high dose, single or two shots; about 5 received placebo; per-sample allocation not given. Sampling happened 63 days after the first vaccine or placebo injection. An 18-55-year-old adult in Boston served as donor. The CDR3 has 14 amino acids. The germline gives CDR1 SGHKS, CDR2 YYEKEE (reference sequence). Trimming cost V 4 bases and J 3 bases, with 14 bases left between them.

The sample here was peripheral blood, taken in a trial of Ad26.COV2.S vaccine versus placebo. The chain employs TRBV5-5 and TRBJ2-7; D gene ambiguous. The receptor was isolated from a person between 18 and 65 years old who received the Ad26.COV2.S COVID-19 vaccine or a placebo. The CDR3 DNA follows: TGTGCCAGCAGCGTTCGACCGGCTGACTACGAGCAGTACTTC. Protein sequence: CASSVRPADYEQYF. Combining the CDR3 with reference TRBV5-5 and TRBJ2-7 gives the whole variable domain DAGVTQSPTHLIKTRGQQVTLRCSPISGHKSVSWYQQVLGQGPQFIFQYYEKEERGRGNFPDRFSARQFPNYSSELNVNALLLGDSALYLCASSVRPADYEQYFGPGTRLTVT.